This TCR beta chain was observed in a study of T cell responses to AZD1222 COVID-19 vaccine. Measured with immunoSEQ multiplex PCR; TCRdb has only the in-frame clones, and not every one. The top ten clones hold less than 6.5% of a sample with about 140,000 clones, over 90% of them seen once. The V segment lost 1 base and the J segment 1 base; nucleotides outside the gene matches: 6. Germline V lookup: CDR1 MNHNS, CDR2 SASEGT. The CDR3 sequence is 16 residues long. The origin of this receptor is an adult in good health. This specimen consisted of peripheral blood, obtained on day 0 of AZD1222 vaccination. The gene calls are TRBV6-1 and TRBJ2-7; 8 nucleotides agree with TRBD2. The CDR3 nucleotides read TGTGCCAGCAGTGAAGTCGCAAGCGGGAGTTCCTACGAGCAGTACTTC. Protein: CASSEVASGSSYEQYF.